The 17 T cell receptor beta chains below were found in one sample sequenced in a study of T cells in localized non-small cell lung cancer. Assay: immunoSEQ multiplex PCR; the TCRdb copy retains only in-frame clones and omits some. This repertoire shows 2,400 or so clones, about 20% found once; its top ten account for about 10%. The specimen comprised normal lung tissue next to the tumor, sampled before any cancer treatment. These receptors all come from a male donor older than 55 with stage I squamous cell lung carcinoma.

Sample share makes this clone large. The chain is built from TRBV19 and TRBJ1-1; no clear D gene. The CDR3 is made up of 12 amino acids. V lost 2 bases and J lost 11, with 12 bases in between. Germline CDR1 LNHDA, CDR2 SQIVND (reference sequence). CDR3 DNA: TGTGCCAGTAGTATAAGGGTTGGAGTCGCTTTCTTT. It codes for CASSIRVGVAFF. Combining the CDR3 with reference TRBV19 and TRBJ1-1 gives the whole variable domain DGGITQSPKYLFRKEGQNVTLSCEQNLNHDAMYWYRQDPGQGLRLIYYSQIVNDFQKGDIAEGYSVSREKKESFPLTVTSAQKNPTAFYLCASSIRVGVAFFGQGTRLTVV.

DNA of the CDR3: TGTGCCAGCTCATACGACACGGGACAGGGCTCTGGAAACACCATATATTTT. Encoded protein: CASSYDTGQGSGNTIYF. The chain couples TRBV18 to TRBJ1-3, with TRBD1 matching over 9 bases. V was pared by 5 bases and J by 0 bases, with 8 bases of the junction left unmatched. This CDR3 contains 17 residues. Germline lookup yields CDR1 KGHSH and CDR2 LQKENI.

The V call is TRBV12-2, the J call TRBJ1-5. TRBV12-2 is described as a pseudogene. This CDR3 spans 17 amino acids. CDR3 in amino acids: CASGSREAKYSNQPQHF. In DNA form, the CDR3 reads TGTGCTAGCGGCAGCAGGGAGGCAAAATATAGCAATCAGCCCCAGCATTTT.

Judged by abundance, this clone is medium-sized (0.01 to 0.1%). CDR3 nucleotides: TGCGCCAGCAGCCAAGGGGGGAGGGCCGGGGAGCTGTTTTTT. Protein sequence: CASSQGGRAGELFF. This chain uses TRBV4-1 with TRBJ2-2; TRBD2 aligns across 7 bases. Germline trimming cut 1 base from V and 6 bases from J; bases unmatched to any gene: 2. The germline CDR1 and CDR2 sequences are MGHRA and YSYEKL. The CDR3 has 14 amino acids.

This chain links TRBV14 with TRBJ1-2; D gene uncertain. V was shortened by 1 base and J by 2 bases, with 11 bases between the two germline ends. CDR1 and CDR2 (germline): SGHDN, FVKESK. The CDR3 is 15 residues long. The CDR3 region has the DNA TGTGCCAGCAGCCAAGGCCCCTTAGGGAACTATGGCTACACCTTC. This encodes CASSQGPLGNYGYTF.

In its sample, this clone was seen a few times. CDR3 protein: CASSHLFLRDRGEKLFF. The CDR3 nucleotides read TGCGCCAGCTCCCATCTTTTCCTCCGGGACAGGGGTGAAAAACTGTTTTTT. J is TRBJ1-4 and V is TRBV4-1; TRBD1 matches 10 bases. The CDR3 sequence is 17 residues long. V dropped 8 bases and J dropped 7; count of bases not matched to a gene: 16. CDR1 and CDR2 from the germline V gene are MGHRA and YSYEKL.

The rearrangement uses TRBV6-8 and TRBJ2-2; 7 bases align to TRBD1. The CDR3 totals 16 residues. The J segment lost 2 bases and the V segment lost 3 bases, leaving 6 bases of the junction unmatched. Germline V gene data show CDR1 as MNHGY and CDR2 as SAAAGT. Written as DNA, the CDR3 is TGTGCCAGCAGTTATGGGGACAGCCTTAACACCGGGGAGCTGTTTTTT. Translating gives CASSYGDSLNTGELFF.

The rearrangement uses TRBV25-1 and TRBJ2-3; the D is unclear. Germline V gene lookup returns CDR1 MGHDK and CDR2 SYGVNS. V was cut by 8 bases and J by 0 bases, with 15 bases left in between. CDR3 length equals 15 residues. CDR3 amino acids: CASSPSGYSTDTQYF. DNA for the CDR3: TGTGCCAGCTCCCCCTCAGGATATAGCACAGATACGCAGTATTTT.

This clone came up a few times. The chain is built from TRBV9 and TRBJ1-6; D ambiguous. Trimming removed 4 bases at V and 10 bases at J, with 9 bases between. This CDR3 has 12 residues. Germline assignment: CDR1 SGDLS and CDR2 YYNGEE. In nucleotides, the CDR3 is TGTGCCAGCAGCTTAGGAGTCTCACCCCTCCACTTT. It yields the protein CASSLGVSPLHF.

In this sample, this clone is large. The chain joins TRBV19 to TRBJ1-1; unclear D gene. CDR3 length equals 13 residues. CDR1 LNHDA and CDR2 SQIVND come from the germline V gene (reference sequence). V dropped 5 bases and J dropped 5 bases, with 12 bases sitting between them. CDR3 sequence (DNA): TGTGCCAGTAGTGTGGGTCCGGGGACTGAAGCTTTCTTT. Protein product: CASSVGPGTEAFF.

By sample fraction, this clone is medium-sized. The CDR3 here is CASLGGTQRGNQPQHF. The CDR3 region has the DNA TGTGCCAGCCTTGGAGGGACCCAACGAGGCAATCAGCCCCAGCATTTT. The rearrangement uses TRBV6-8 and TRBJ1-5, with D perhaps TRBD1 (5 bases). The CDR3 has 16 amino acids. Germline-derived CDR1 and CDR2 are MNHGY and SAAAGT. V dropped 8 bases and J dropped 2 bases, with 19 bases sitting between them.

Sample share makes this clone large. This chain uses TRBV11-3 with TRBJ2-1; a weak D match, TRBD1 (6 bases). V was pared by 1 base and J by 4 bases, with 8 bases between. CDR3 length: 14 amino acids. Germline V gives CDR1 SGHNT, CDR2 YENEEA. CDR3 nucleotides: TGTGCCAGCAGCTTAGGGGGGCCTTACAATGAGCAGTTCTTC. The encoded protein is CASSLGGPYNEQFF. Variable domain in full (rest from reference TRBV11-3 and TRBJ2-1): EAGVVQSPRYKIIEKKQPVAFWCNPISGHNTLYWYLQNLGQGPELLIRYENEEAVDDSQLPKDRFSAERLKGVDSTLKIQPAELGDSAVYLCASSLGGPYNEQFFGPGTRLTVL.

CDR3 loop: CASSRDGGDVEKLFF. The CDR3 DNA reads TGCGCCAGCAGCCGAGACGGGGGTGACGTGGAAAAACTGTTTTTT. This chain uses TRBV5-1 with TRBJ1-4; TRBD1 might be the D (5 bases). V was cut by 4 bases and J by 8 bases, with 18 bases left in between. The CDR3 totals 15 residues. The germline V gene encodes CDR1 SGHRS and CDR2 YFSETQ.

This chain connects TRBV11-3 to TRBJ2-1; TRBD1 matches 10 bases. CDR1 and CDR2 (germline): SGHNT, YENEEA. CDR3 length: 18 residues. Unmatched junction bases numbered 19, after V lost 2 bases and J lost 12 bases. CDR3: CASSLRDMAGTGEVRQFF. As DNA, the CDR3 is TGTGCCAGCAGCTTACGGGACATGGCCGGGACAGGGGAGGTTAGGCAGTTCTTC.

The chain employs TRBV6-7 and TRBJ2-7; D is ambiguous. TRBV6-7 is flagged as an ORF with uncertain function. The CDR3 has 13 amino acids. Trimming stripped 0 bases from V and 7 bases from J, with 10 bases between. In DNA form, the CDR3 reads TGTGCCAGCAGTTACTCAGGGATTAGGGAGCAGTACTTC. This translates into CASSYSGIREQYF.

The sample holds a few counts of this clone. In DNA form, the CDR3 reads TGTGCCAGCAGTGGATCCCTGGCTGAAGCTTTCTTT. Its protein product is CASSGSLAEAFF. This sequence joins TRBV6-8 and TRBJ1-1; D gene ambiguous. The CDR3 loop spans 12 amino acids. V was trimmed by 5 bases and J by 6 bases, leaving 10 bases between them. Germline CDR1 MNHGY, CDR2 SAAAGT.

V usage is TRBV19 and J usage is TRBJ2-3, with D hard to call. The CDR3 loop spans 11 amino acids. The germline V and J ends were trimmed by 6 bases and 4 bases, with 5 bases remaining between them. Germline V gives CDR1 LNHDA, CDR2 SQIVND (reference sequence). The CDR3 DNA reads as TGTGCCAGTAGCTCGGCAGATACGCAGTATTTT. Protein product: CASSSADTQYF. The whole variable domain, remainder taken from reference TRBV19 and TRBJ2-3, is DGGITQSPKYLFRKEGQNVTLSCEQNLNHDAMYWYRQDPGQGLRLIYYSQIVNDFQKGDIAEGYSVSREKKESFPLTVTSAQKNPTAFYLCASSSADTQYFGPGTRLTVL.